This T cell receptor (beta chain) was obtained from a study of CD8 T cells in ankylosing spondylitis. The CDR3 is 16 amino acids. Unmatched junction bases numbered 18, after V lost 5 bases and J lost 11 bases. The germline V gene encodes CDR1 LNHDA and CDR2 SQIVND (reference sequence). One entry per CDR3 protein, called by TCRdb with MiXCR from the 5' RACE reads. The data hold 84,000 or so distinct CDR3 sequences, with 25% to 35% observed a single time. Material: blood, either unsorted or a sorted T cell fraction (not recorded which). The gene calls are TRBV19 and TRBJ2-1; 7 bases match TRBD1. This TCR derives from a male donor with ankylosing spondylitis or in good health (not recorded which). CDR3 region: CASSPRTGYLPMKQFF. CDR3 DNA sequence: TGTGCCAGTAGTCCTCGGACAGGTTACCTTCCAATGAAGCAGTTCTTC.